This T cell receptor (beta chain) was identified during a study of yellow fever vaccine responses in identical twins. Study-wide results and caveats: On the reported evidence, twins' vaccine T cell responses seemed partly convergent and partly personalized.

TCRdb independently ran MiXCR on the RT-PCR reads; one entry per CDR3 protein. The sample carries nearly 11,000 distinct CDR3 sequences, 77% recorded once. On this clonotype itself: Its specificity is unknown.

The TCR was taken from a woman aged 18 to 35 who received the yellow fever vaccine. This sample comprised T cells from blood (PBMCs), unsorted or a sorted subset (not recorded which), obtained before or after yellow fever vaccination (not recorded which).

CDR3 nucleotides: TGTGCCATCAGTGAGTCAAGCAGGGAAACAGATACGCAGTATTTT. The encoded protein is CAISESSRETDTQYF. The V gene is TRBV10-3, the J gene TRBJ2-3; maybe TRBD1 (5 bases). Trimming cost V 0 bases and J 3 bases, with 10 bases left between them. The CDR3 is made up of 15 amino acids. CDR1 ENHRY and CDR2 SYGVKD come from the germline V gene.